This is a list of T cell receptor beta chains from one sample in a study of shared clonotypes between healthy human individuals. Using immunoSEQ multiplex PCR, the repertoire was profiled, and TCRdb retains in-frame clones only, with some absent. The data show about 590,000 clones, just under 97% seen once. Sequencing was carried out using naive CD8+ T cells sorted from blood. Source of these receptors: a woman aged 30 to 39 in good health. The CDR3 runs from the conserved cysteine through the conserved F or W. A D gene is named only where the DNA matches it firmly. Only some rows state a clone size, as once, few, many or a class for expanded clones.

D,V,J,size,CDR3,DNA
.,TRBV9,TRBJ1-2,.,CAGRKAAYGYTF,TGTGCCGGACGGAAGGCGGCCTATGGCTACACCTTC
.,TRBV2,TRBJ2-7,.,CASSLNFGEQYF,TGTGCCAGCAGCCTGAACTTTGGCGAGCAGTACTTC
.,TRBV5-4,TRBJ2-5,.,CASSLGEPLETQYF,TGTGCCAGCAGCTTGGGGGAGCCGCTGGAGACCCAGTACTTC
.,TRBV14,TRBJ2-7,.,CASSQHSYEQYF,TGTGCCAGCAGCCAACACTCCTACGAGCAGTACTTC
TRBD2,TRBV13,TRBJ2-3,.,CASSIGLAAVPSTDTQYF,TGTGCCAGCAGCATTGGACTAGCGGCTGTCCCTAGCACAGATACGCAGTATTTT
TRBD2,TRBV7-9,TRBJ2-1,.,CASSSLAGGGYNEQFF,TGTGCCAGCAGCTCGCTAGCGGGAGGTGGGTACAATGAGCAGTTCTTC
TRBD1,TRBV15,TRBJ2-7,.,CATSRATGQGSEQYF,TGTGCCACCAGCAGAGCTACGGGACAGGGGAGTGAGCAGTACTTC
.,TRBV9,TRBJ2-7,.,CASSADTYEQYF,TGTGCCAGCAGCGCCGATACCTACGAGCAGTACTTC
TRBD2,TRBV27,TRBJ2-1,.,CASSLAGTPSNEQFF,TGTGCCAGCAGTCTAGCGGGAACCCCATCCAATGAGCAGTTCTTC
.,TRBV27,TRBJ1-4,.,CASSLVGAHLVSNEKLFF,TGTGCCAGCAGTTTGGTGGGGGCCCATTTGGTTTCGAATGAAAAACTGTTTTTT
.,TRBV5-4,TRBJ1-1,.,CASSLGPKNTEAFF,TGTGCCAGCAGCTTGGGCCCTAAGAACACTGAAGCTTTCTTT
.,TRBV25-1,TRBJ2-2,.,CASSDYRDKNTGELFF,TGTGCCAGCAGTGATTACCGGGACAAGAACACCGGGGAGCTGTTTTTT
TRBD1,TRBV28,TRBJ1-2,.,CASSTRTEDRGNGYGYTF,TGTGCCAGCAGTACAAGGACAGAGGACAGGGGGAATGGATATGGCTACACCTTC
TRBD2,TRBV7-2,TRBJ2-1,.,CASSRPLAGVGNEQFF,TGTGCCAGCAGCCGCCCGCTGGCGGGAGTGGGCAATGAGCAGTTCTTC
TRBD2,TRBV19,TRBJ2-7,.,CASSIEAGGTYEQYF,TGTGCCAGTAGTATAGAGGCGGGAGGGACCTACGAGCAGTACTTC
TRBD2,TRBV30,TRBJ2-1,.,CAWSVSSGNEQFF,TGTGCCTGGAGTGTGTCTAGCGGAAATGAGCAGTTCTTC
TRBD2,TRBV28,TRBJ2-7,.,CASSLAGGSAEQYF,TGTGCCAGCAGTCTAGCGGGAGGATCTGCCGAGCAGTACTTC
.,TRBV7-6,TRBJ2-2,.,CASSLDAVTGEGSGELFF,TGTGCCAGCAGCTTAGACGCGGTGACAGGAGAGGGTAGCGGGGAGCTGTTTTTT
.,TRBV28,TRBJ1-5,once,CASIHRTEYSNQPQHF,TGTGCCAGCATCCACAGGACGGAATATAGCAATCAGCCCCAGCATTTT
.,TRBV5-1,TRBJ2-1,.,CASSLLAPHNEQFF,TGCGCCAGCAGCTTGTTGGCCCCCCACAATGAGCAGTTCTTC
.,TRBV9,TRBJ2-1,.,CASSVGDESYNEQFF,TGTGCCAGCAGCGTCGGGGACGAGTCCTACAATGAGCAGTTCTTC
.,TRBV9,TRBJ2-1,once,CASSDSGHYNEQFF,TGTGCCAGCAGCGACAGCGGGCACTACAATGAGCAGTTCTTC
TRBD2,TRBV9,TRBJ2-7,.,CASSSSTSGGWNEQYF,TGTGCCAGCAGCTCTTCGACTAGCGGGGGGTGGAACGAGCAGTACTTC
.,TRBV19,TRBJ2-1,.,CASSIGASAPFF,TGTGCCAGTAGTATAGGGGCTAGCGCGCCGTTCTTC
.,TRBV7-9,TRBJ2-2,.,CASSPVVPGNTGELFF,TGTGCCAGCAGCCCCGTGGTCCCTGGGAACACCGGGGAGCTGTTTTTT
.,TRBV14,TRBJ2-3,.,CASSHPSGGTNTQYF,TGTGCCAGCAGTCACCCTAGCGGCGGGACAAATACGCAGTATTTT
.,TRBV28,TRBJ2-7,.,CASSLGRDNIYEQYF,TGTGCCAGCAGTTTAGGACGGGACAACATATACGAGCAGTACTTC
.,TRBV9,TRBJ2-2,.,CASSARDMSRLTGELFF,TGTGCCAGCAGCGCCCGGGACATGTCGCGTCTCACCGGGGAGCTGTTTTTT
TRBD1,TRBV11-2,TRBJ2-1,.,CASSSGQGFDEQFF,TGTGCCAGCAGCTCGGGACAGGGGTTCGATGAGCAGTTCTTC
.,TRBV5-1,TRBJ2-2,.,CASPLDTGELFF,TGCGCCAGCCCCCTTGATACCGGGGAGCTGTTTTTT
.,TRBV4-2,TRBJ2-3,.,CASSQESTDTQYF,TGTGCCAGCAGCCAAGAAAGCACAGATACGCAGTATTTT
.,TRBV5-1,TRBJ2-7,.,CASSNGVQTYEQYF,TGCGCCAGCAGCAACGGAGTACAAACCTACGAGCAGTACTTC
TRBD2,TRBV27,TRBJ2-7,.,CASSAMGGPNEQYF,TGTGCCAGCAGTGCGATGGGAGGGCCAAACGAGCAGTACTTC
TRBD2,TRBV5-6,TRBJ2-7,.,CASSFTSGRGGHEQYF,TGTGCCAGCAGCTTTACTAGCGGGAGGGGGGGCCACGAGCAGTACTTC
.,TRBV4-1,TRBJ1-1,.,CASSQTRGALLNTEAFF,TGCGCCAGCAGCCAAACAAGAGGGGCCCTCTTGAACACTGAAGCTTTCTTT
TRBD1,TRBV29-1,TRBJ2-7,.,CSPGGAGGRVYEQYF,TGCAGCCCTGGCGGGGCAGGGGGCCGGGTCTACGAGCAGTACTTC
.,TRBV30,TRBJ1-5,once,CAWSPTSAQPQHF,TGTGCCTGGAGCCCCACGTCGGCCCAGCCCCAGCATTTT
.,TRBV7-2,TRBJ2-7,.,CASSFWTGYEQYF,TGTGCCAGCAGCTTTTGGACGGGCTACGAGCAGTACTTC
.,TRBV9,TRBJ2-1,once,CASSGGSYNEQFF,TGTGCCAGCAGCGGAGGCTCCTACAATGAGCAGTTCTTC
.,TRBV28,TRBJ1-1,.,CASSYGRPNTEAFF,TGTGCCAGCAGTTACGGGCGGCCGAACACTGAAGCTTTCTTT
TRBD2,TRBV11-1,TRBJ2-5,.,CASSARTSWEETQYF,TGTGCCAGCAGCGCCAGGACTAGCTGGGAAGAGACCCAGTACTTC
TRBD2,TRBV7-3,TRBJ2-3,.,CASSLAGENEETQYF,TGTGCCAGCAGCTTAGCGGGAGAGAATGAGGAGACGCAGTATTTT
.,TRBV28,TRBJ2-7,.,CAIRTAGFPEQYF,TGTGCCATTAGGACAGCCGGGTTTCCCGAGCAGTACTTC
.,TRBV7-6,TRBJ2-7,.,CASSLEGFHEQYF,TGTGCCAGCAGCTTAGAAGGGTTCCACGAGCAGTACTTC
.,TRBV5-4,TRBJ2-7,.,CASSLETRTDYEQYF,TGTGCCAGCAGCTTGGAGACTCGGACAGACTACGAGCAGTACTTC
.,TRBV19,TRBJ2-4,.,CASSSLGRAKNIQYF,TGTGCCAGTAGTAGCTTAGGGCGCGCCAAAAACATTCAGTACTTC
TRBD1,TRBV13,TRBJ1-1,.,CASSLLGDRGLEAFF,TGTGCCAGCAGCTTATTGGGGGACAGGGGGCTGGAAGCTTTCTTT